The rows below give T cell receptor beta chains drawn from one sample of a study of identical twins. TCRdb ran MiXCR on the 5' RACE reads and lists one entry per CDR3 protein. The sample shows some 600,000 distinct CDR3 sequences, around 7.4% of them seen only once. Another study also made use of these data, one on yellow fever vaccine responses in identical twins.

The sample taken for sequencing was PBMCs. Receptors originate from a young woman in good health. The conserved cysteine and the conserved F or W are not part of the CDR3 here. D genes are given only for firm matches. Not every row has a clone size; where given, it reads once, few, many or a size class.

d_call	clone_size	v_call	cdr3_length	cdr3_aa
NA	many	TRBV20-1	10	SAKSSYNEQF
TRBD1	NA	TRBV7-6	14	ASSSTPGQGTGELF
NA	many	TRBV6-5	14	ASSYEDRFENTEAF
NA	many	TRBV15	14	ATSTVEGVVTDTQY
NA	many	TRBV4-1	12	ASSQEGGTDTQY
NA	few	TRBV7-3	14	ASSALGGASTDTQY
TRBD2	NA	TRBV5-1	13	ASSLFGTSGSPQF
NA	NA	TRBV28	13	ASSRETGLGNTIY
NA	NA	TRBV2	15	ASSEGSAGLYTGELF
TRBD2	many	TRBV15	15	ATQDGLAGGKSNEQF
TRBD1	NA	TRBV6-2/TRBV6-3	14	ASRTPGQGNTGELF
TRBD1	NA	TRBV18	13	ASSPRRGVFWPQH
NA	many	TRBV5-1	13	ASSLTDRNTGELF
TRBD2	many	TRBV12-3/TRBV12-4	13	ASSPGLGNTGELF
NA	few	TRBV18	13	ASSPSEGGNQPQH
NA	NA	TRBV6-5	11	ASSYSILQPQH
TRBD2	many	TRBV3-1	13	ASSQDPAGVTEQY
NA	few	TRBV19	13	ASSIGRDSTYEQY
TRBD2	few	TRBV3-1	16	ASSQEFGGGGVTDTQY
TRBD1	NA	TRBV10-1	11	ASSATGVETQY
NA	few	TRBV7-6	10	ASSFPTDTQY
TRBD1	many	TRBV5-1	12	ASSLPTGSGELF
NA	many	TRBV20-1	10	SALRWGDTQY
NA	few	TRBV29-1	12	SVEEGGVNTEAF
TRBD2	many	TRBV11-2	13	ASSTSGSHTDTQY
TRBD1	NA	TRBV5-1	14	ASSLAPGGYYNEQF
TRBD1	few	TRBV24-1	14	ATSDLNRGSYNEQF
NA	many	TRBV12-3/TRBV12-4	14	ASSGGGFSYNSPLH
NA	many	TRBV7-9	15	ASSSGRPGQDPNTQY
NA	NA	TRBV5-5	11	AISPRLVPEQF
NA	few	TRBV28	12	ASSFGGGRSGQF
TRBD2	NA	TRBV24-1	16	ATSDRLAGGHRTDTQY
NA	few	TRBV2	12	ASTPQGLNQPQH
NA	NA	TRBV7-9	11	ASSFIREDAYT
TRBD1	many	TRBV5-1	12	ASSVTGGNEKLF
TRBD1	NA	TRBV7-8	14	ASSLSGGDSNQPQH
NA	few	TRBV7-9	14	ASSPPSGAFTGELF
NA	many	TRBV9	15	ASSVEPGEAAGYGQY
NA	few	TRBV6-5	16	ASSYEPKRERVNEKLF
NA	NA	TRBV12-3/TRBV12-4	11	ASSLDRGAEQY
NA	few	TRBV6-2/TRBV6-3	11	ASSWTDRYEQY
TRBD2	few	TRBV29-1	10	SVASGSYEQY
NA	NA	TRBV9	14	ASSVGIAVVTDTQY
NA	NA	TRBV12-3/TRBV12-4	11	ASRGSISYEQY
TRBD1	many	TRBV12-3/TRBV12-4	13	ASSTLGQGSYGYT
TRBD2	NA	TRBV7-2	17	ASSLAMGLAGGPTGELF